This T cell receptor (beta chain) was found in a study of T cells in Graves' hyperthyroidism and ophthalmopathy. Broader study findings: Most clonotypes expanded in the thyroid (above 0.001) were also present in blood. Stable hyperthyroidism was separated from ophthalmopathy by a model based on 13 V-J features.

Not enrolled were patients with uncontrolled infection, other autoimmune disease, pregnancy or lactation. Amplification of TCR beta CDR3 regions was performed using RNA transcripts as template. TCR CDR3 underwent first-round RT-PCR with the HTBI primer set. Via MiXCR, TCRdb re-called the multiplex PCR reads, giving one row per CDR3 protein. Of about 500,000 distinct CDR3 sequences in the sample, approximately 15% were seen once. As regards this clonotype: The antigen remains undetermined.

The receptor was isolated from a woman between 18 and 29 years old with Graves' hyperthyroidism. Material for sequencing was blood.

The CDR3 spells CASSAEASGYNEQFF. The CDR3 bases are TGTGCCAGCAGCGCGGAGGCTAGCGGCTACAATGAGCAGTTCTTC. This chain connects TRBV5-5 to TRBJ2-1; the match to TRBD2 covers 7 bases. Per germline, CDR1 SGHKS and CDR2 YYEKEE (reference sequence). Trimming cost V 4 bases and J 3 bases; bases outside gene matches: 7. This CDR3 is built from 15 residues.